Following are 28 T cell receptor beta chains from one sample sequenced in a study of T cell changes during pregnancy in multiple sclerosis. The protocol was immunoSEQ multiplex PCR, while the TCRdb copy is restricted to in-frame clones and leaves out a portion. The profile shows approximately 50,000 clones, about 92% of them singletons. The sequencing used CD4+ T cells from peripheral blood mononuclear cells, collected in the third trimester of pregnancy. The receptors come from a female donor with multiple sclerosis, enrolled in a pregnancy study.

The rearrangement joins TRBV28 to TRBJ1-4; 10 bases fit TRBD1. CDR3 length: 13 residues. CDR1 and CDR2 from the germline V gene are MDHEN and SYDVKM. J was trimmed by 10 bases and V by 8 bases; bases with no gene match: 7. The CDR3 sequence is CASAGTGEVKLFF. CDR3 in DNA: TGTGCCAGCGCCGGGACAGGGGAAGTAAAACTGTTTTTT.

V usage is TRBV27 and J usage is TRBJ1-1; tentatively, D is TRBD1 (6 bases). Trimming removed 5 bases at V and 4 bases at J, with 14 bases between. The CDR3 is made up of 14 amino acids. From germline, CDR1 is MNHEY and CDR2 SMNVEV (reference sequence). Here the CDR3 reads CASSGPGVTTEAFF. In nucleotides, the CDR3 is TGTGCCAGCAGTGGCCCAGGGGTGACCACTGAAGCTTTCTTT.

The rearrangement joins TRBV5-1 to TRBJ2-2; D possibly corresponds to TRBD1 (7 bases). This CDR3 contains 15 residues. CDR1 and CDR2 from the germline V gene are SGHRS and YFSETQ. Between the trimmed V and J ends, which lost 0 bases and 8 bases, there was a span of 14 bases. CDR3 protein: CASSLAGGGAGELFF. The CDR3 nucleotides are TGCGCCAGCAGCTTGGCCGGAGGGGGCGCGGGGGAGCTGTTTTTT. Full variable domain (rest looked up from reference TRBV5-1 and TRBJ2-2): KAGVTQTPRYLIKTRGQQVTLSCSPISGHRSVSWYQQTPGQGLQFLFEYFSETQRNKGNFPGRFSGRQFSNSRSEMNVSTLELGDSALYLCASSLAGGGAGELFFGEGSRLTVL.

This clone has more than one count but fewer than ten. The chain combines TRBV5-6 with TRBJ1-2; 7 positions agree with TRBD1. The germline V gene encodes CDR1 SGHDT and CDR2 YYEEEE. The CDR3 is 15 residues long. V gave up 3 bases and J gave up 4 bases; unmatched junction bases: 9. This CDR3 reads CASSSSDRVLYGYTF. CDR3 DNA sequence: TGTGCCAGCAGCTCCTCCGACAGGGTCCTCTATGGCTACACCTTC.

This clone has only one observation. V is TRBV7-8 and J is TRBJ2-1, with a tentative D call TRBD2 (5 bases). Trimming removed 5 bases at V and 0 bases at J, with 11 bases between. The CDR3 has 15 amino acids. The germline V gene has CDR1 SGHVS and CDR2 FQNEAQ. CDR3 nucleotides: TGTGCCAGCAGCCTTAGCGAGAGCTCCTACAATGAGCAGTTCTTC. Residues: CASSLSESSYNEQFF.

The rearrangement uses TRBV30 and TRBJ2-2; TRBD2 matches at 7 bases. The CDR3 consists of 19 residues. Germline trimming cut 2 bases from V and 4 bases from J; bases unmatched to any gene: 19. Germline V gene lookup returns CDR1 GTSNPN and CDR2 SVGIG (reference sequence). CDR3: CAWSLKKWTSCLFTGELFF. CDR3 nucleotides: TGTGCCTGGAGTCTTAAGAAATGGACTAGTTGTCTCTTCACCGGGGAGCTGTTTTTT.

The CDR3 loop reads CASSQTGQGNQPQHF. In nucleotides, the CDR3 is TGTGCCAGCAGCCAAACGGGACAGGGGAATCAGCCCCAGCATTTT. V usage is TRBV28 and J usage is TRBJ1-5; 10 positions match TRBD1. V lost 6 bases, J lost 4 bases, and 6 bases stayed unmatched. Germline-derived CDR1 and CDR2 are MDHEN and SYDVKM. The CDR3 loop spans 15 amino acids.

The V call is TRBV10-3, the J call TRBJ2-7, with D possibly TRBD2 on 5 matching bases. Germline V gives CDR1 ENHRY, CDR2 SYGVKD. Deletions cut 8 bases from V and 4 bases from J, with 15 bases between. The CDR3 runs 13 residues. The CDR3 protein is CAIGSAWDYEQYF. The CDR3 region has the DNA TGTGCCATCGGGAGTGCCTGGGATTACGAGCAGTACTTC.

The rearrangement links TRBV28 to TRBJ2-5, with 14 positions matching TRBD2. V was clipped by 5 bases and J by 5 bases; unmatched bases: 7. The CDR3 sequence is 16 residues long. Per the germline V gene, CDR1 is MDHEN and CDR2 is SYDVKM. In DNA form, the CDR3 reads TGTGCCAGCAGTCCCCGGAGGACTAGCGGGGGGGAGACCCAGTACTTC. Protein sequence: CASSPRRTSGGETQYF. Variable domain in full (rest from reference TRBV28 and TRBJ2-5): DVKVTQSSRYLVKRTGEKVFLECVQDMDHENMFWYRQDPGLGLRLIYFSYDVKMKEKGDIPEGYSVSREKKERFSLILESASTNQTSMYLCASSPRRTSGGETQYFGPGTRLLVL.

The CDR3 coding sequence is TGTGCCAGCAGTTTACTACTAGCGGGAGGGGAGACCCAGTACTTC. Residues: CASSLLLAGGETQYF. The rearrangement joins TRBV28 to TRBJ2-5; 13 bases align to TRBD2. V gave up 2 bases and J gave up 5 bases; unmatched junction bases: 2. The CDR3 runs to 15 residues. Per germline, CDR1 MDHEN and CDR2 SYDVKM.

The chain recombines TRBV28 with TRBJ1-2; a possible D gene is TRBD1 (5 bases). CDR3 size: 13 residues. The V end lost 2 bases, the J end lost 1 base, and 5 bases lay between the germline ends. Looked up from germline, CDR1 is MDHEN and CDR2 is SYDVKM. The CDR3 DNA sequence: TGTGCCAGCAGTTTAAGGGGTAACTATGGCTACACCTTC. Amino acids: CASSLRGNYGYTF.

As DNA, the CDR3 is TGTGCCAGCTCACGACCAACCCAGGGGCTTCAGGGGAAGCCCTTAGGAGCTGGGGCCAACGTCCTGACTTTC. This translates into CASSRPTQGLQGKPLGAGANVLTF. V is TRBV18 and J is TRBJ2-6; the D gene is possibly TRBD1 (6 bases). Between the trimmed V and J ends, which lost 4 bases and 2 bases, there was a span of 36 bases. There are 24 residues in the CDR3. The germline CDR1 and CDR2 sequences are KGHSH and LQKENI.

The rearrangement uses TRBV7-9 and TRBJ1-3, with D tentatively TRBD1 (5 bases). There are 14 residues in the CDR3. V lost 5 bases and J lost 3, with 11 bases in between. CDR1 is SEHNR, CDR2 FQNEAQ, per germline (reference sequence). CDR3 bases: TGTGCCAGCAGCCCGCGGGACGGTGGAAACACCATATATTTT. Protein sequence: CASSPRDGGNTIYF.

CDR3 residues: CASRATGPFNSYEQYF. DNA of the CDR3: TGTGCCAGCAGGGCGACAGGGCCTTTCAACTCCTACGAGCAGTACTTC. This chain uses TRBV27 with TRBJ2-7; 7 nucleotides line up with TRBD1. V was clipped by 6 bases and J by 0 bases; unmatched bases: 11. Germline CDR1 and CDR2: MNHEY and SMNVEV (reference sequence). The CDR3 contains 16 residues.

J is TRBJ2-5 and V is TRBV7-6, with D unclear. Trimming removed 7 bases at V and 7 bases at J, with 16 bases between. The CDR3 is made up of 13 amino acids. CDR1 is SGHVS and CDR2 is FNYEAQ in the germline V gene. The CDR3 region is CASTRSQDGTQYF. In nucleotides, the CDR3 is TGTGCCAGCACCCGGAGCCAAGACGGGACCCAGTACTTC.

CDR3 amino acids: CASSLRTGGQGFTEAFF. The CDR3 DNA sequence: TGTGCCAGCAGCCTAAGGACGGGGGGACAGGGATTCACTGAAGCTTTCTTT. This chain connects TRBV7-8 to TRBJ1-1; TRBD1 agrees at 9 bases. The CDR3 is made up of 17 amino acids. Germline values: CDR1 SGHVS, CDR2 FQNEAQ. The V and J ends lost 5 bases and 4 bases, in that order; junction bases with no gene match: 14.

J is TRBJ1-1 and V is TRBV28; D is uncertain. From germline, CDR1 is MDHEN and CDR2 SYDVKM. This CDR3 contains 14 residues. V shed 2 bases and J shed 4 bases, with 11 bases lying between them. The DNA for the CDR3 is TGTGCCAGCAGTTTACCGGGTTCAATCACTGAAGCTTTCTTT. Protein product: CASSLPGSITEAFF.

The chain recombines TRBV5-4 with TRBJ2-7, with 11 bases lining up with TRBD2. The V segment lost 7 bases and the J segment 2 bases; nucleotides outside the gene matches: 17. From germline, CDR1 is SGHNT and CDR2 YYREEE (reference sequence). The CDR3 covers 18 residues. CDR3 amino acids: CASGASYGVAGGPYEQYF. Here the CDR3 DNA reads TGTGCCAGCGGGGCGTCATACGGGGTAGCGGGAGGGCCCTACGAGCAGTACTTC.

This rearrangement joins TRBV19 to TRBJ2-2; 8 bases align to TRBD2. The CDR3 totals 18 residues. Germline lookup yields CDR1 LNHDA and CDR2 SQIVND (reference sequence). V shed 9 bases and J 6 bases; nucleotides not matched to a gene: 21. CDR3 region: CASARGVRAGAGPGELFF. In DNA form, the CDR3 reads TGTGCCAGCGCCCGGGGGGTGAGAGCGGGAGCAGGTCCCGGGGAGCTGTTTTTT.

This rearrangement joins TRBV7-9 to TRBJ2-1; maybe TRBD2 (5 bases). The CDR3 length is 11 residues. V shed 3 bases and J shed 10 bases, with 7 bases lying between them. The germline V gene has CDR1 SEHNR and CDR2 FQNEAQ (reference sequence). The CDR3 region is CASSLGGEQFF. In DNA form, the CDR3 reads TGTGCCAGCAGCTTGGGCGGGGAGCAGTTCTTC.

The chain uses TRBV6-6 and TRBJ2-1; 7 nucleotides align to TRBD1. Trimming took 8 bases from V and 5 from J; bases not matched to a gene: 0. The germline CDR1 and CDR2 sequences are MNHNY and SVGAGI (reference sequence). This CDR3 is built from 11 residues. CDR3 residues: CASGQDNEQFF. In DNA form, the CDR3 reads TGTGCCAGCGGACAGGACAATGAGCAGTTCTTC.

The rearrangement links TRBV2 to TRBJ2-1; the match to TRBD2 covers 10 bases. After removal of 7 bases from V and 4 bases from J, the junction contained 4 bases not matched to a gene. This CDR3 is 14 amino acids long. The germline V gene has CDR1 SNHLY and CDR2 FYNNEI. CDR3 sequence reads: CASMVAGGYNEQFF. In nucleotides, the CDR3 is TGTGCCAGCATGGTAGCGGGAGGTTACAATGAGCAGTTCTTC.

The gene calls are TRBV15 and TRBJ1-4, with a tentative D call TRBD1 (6 bases). This CDR3 region has 19 residues. Germline V gene lookup returns CDR1 LNHNV and CDR2 YYDKDF (reference sequence). The V gene lost 3 bases and the J gene lost 7 bases, with 27 bases spanning the gap. CDR3 sequence reads: CATSSIFRGPLKGREKLFF. The CDR3 region has the DNA TGTGCCACCAGCAGTATCTTCAGGGGACCTTTAAAGGGACGTGAAAAACTGTTTTTT.

This clone was seen a single time. A read error may account for a junction end that differs from germline. The chain uses TRBV19 and TRBJ1-5; TRBD1 aligns across 7 bases. In germline, CDR1 is LNHDA, CDR2 SQIVND (reference sequence). CDR3 size: 15 residues. As DNA, the CDR3 is TGTGCCAGTAGTGCCACGGGACAGAGCAGTCAGCCCCAGCATTTT. Its protein is CASSATGQSSQPQHF.

The chain carries TRBV4-2 and TRBJ2-1; TRBD2 aligns across 12 bases. The CDR3 has 16 residues. V lost 4 bases and J lost 5; bases outside the gene matches: 6. Germline assignment: CDR1 LGHNA and CDR2 YNFKEQ. The CDR3, as DNA: TGTGCCAGCAGCCCTAGACTAGCGGGAGAGGACAATGAGCAGTTCTTC. Its translation: CASSPRLAGEDNEQFF.

This clone was counted once. This chain uses TRBV5-1 with TRBJ2-7; 9 bases are shared with TRBD1. Germline V gives CDR1 SGHRS, CDR2 YFSETQ. J lost 2 bases, V lost 7 bases, and 7 bases had no gene match. This CDR3 is built from 14 residues. The CDR3 DNA sequence: TGCGCCAGCGGAACCGGGACAGGGCCCTACGAGCAGTACTTC. Encoded protein: CASGTGTGPYEQYF.

This chain uses TRBV6-1 with TRBJ2-1; D is uncertain. The CDR3 has 15 amino acids. Per the germline V gene, CDR1 is MNHNS and CDR2 is SASEGT. V gave up 6 bases and J gave up 4 bases, with 16 bases separating them. DNA for the CDR3: TGTGCCAGCAGCCTCTCCCCGAGTGGTTACAATGAGCAGTTCTTC. It codes for CASSLSPSGYNEQFF.

This clone was observed a single time. The J gene is TRBJ2-5, the V gene TRBV5-1; TRBD1 aligns across 7 bases. CDR1 is SGHRS, CDR2 YFSETQ, per germline. V was clipped by 0 bases and J by 3 bases; unmatched bases: 5. CDR3 length: 15 residues. CDR3 DNA sequence: TGCGCCAGCAGCTTGGGACAGGGAGCAGAAGAGACCCAGTACTTC. It is translated as CASSLGQGAEETQYF.